The source of this T cell receptor (beta chain) is a study of blood T cell repertoires in COVID-19. The overall study: Material from acute and convalescent COVID-19 was sourced from the United States, Italy and Spain. From T cells, B-cell-depleted T cells, or PBMCs came the material, which was cDNA or gDNA.

Individuals aged 18 to 89 years were recruited from some 26 US areas. Cohort allocation depended upon clinical history that participants reported. Germline-derived CDR1 and CDR2 are LNHDA and SQIVND (reference sequence). With V trimmed by 5 bases and J by 5 bases, 11 bases remained unmatched. This CDR3 has 15 amino acids. Some clones are missing from TCRdb's copy, which holds only in-frame ones; the method was immunoSEQ multiplex PCR. The sample includes some 250,000 clones, about 90% seen only once; the top ten take 1.2%. Sequencing used PBMCs or T cells enriched from blood (not recorded which). The sequence was obtained from a human donor in a cohort exposed to, infected with or recovered from COVID-19 (not recorded which). The donor label of this sample is uncertain. The rearrangement joins TRBV19 to TRBJ2-5, with 7 bases aligning to TRBD1. CDR3 nucleotides: TGTGCCAGTAGTGCCACACAGGGGACGGGGGAGACCCAGTACTTC. Translated: CASSATQGTGETQYF.